The source of this T cell receptor beta chain is a study of cytomegalovirus exposure and HLA in healthy donors. Study-level points and caveats: HLA allele associations emerged for roughly 17,000 TCR beta sequences in a later analysis, at 0.05 false discovery rate.

The PCR used 60 Vbeta and 13 Jbeta primers. Sequenced by immunoSEQ multiplex PCR; TCRdb stores in-frame clones only, minus some. The table has approximately 240,000 clones, 70% to 80% seen once; the top ten hold 2.7%. Germline assignment: CDR1 SGHRS and CDR2 YFSETQ. The germline V and J ends were trimmed by 2 bases and 6 bases, with 9 bases remaining between them. CDR3 length: 13 residues. About this clone: Its antigen remains unidentified.

Sequencing input: PBMCs. This receptor was identified in a woman aged 55-75 years in good health and CMV-seropositive. The V gene is TRBV5-1, the J gene TRBJ1-5; D not certain. CDR3 nucleotides: TGCGCCAGCAGCTTTCTAATCGGTCAGCCCCAGCATTTT. Protein: CASSFLIGQPQHF.